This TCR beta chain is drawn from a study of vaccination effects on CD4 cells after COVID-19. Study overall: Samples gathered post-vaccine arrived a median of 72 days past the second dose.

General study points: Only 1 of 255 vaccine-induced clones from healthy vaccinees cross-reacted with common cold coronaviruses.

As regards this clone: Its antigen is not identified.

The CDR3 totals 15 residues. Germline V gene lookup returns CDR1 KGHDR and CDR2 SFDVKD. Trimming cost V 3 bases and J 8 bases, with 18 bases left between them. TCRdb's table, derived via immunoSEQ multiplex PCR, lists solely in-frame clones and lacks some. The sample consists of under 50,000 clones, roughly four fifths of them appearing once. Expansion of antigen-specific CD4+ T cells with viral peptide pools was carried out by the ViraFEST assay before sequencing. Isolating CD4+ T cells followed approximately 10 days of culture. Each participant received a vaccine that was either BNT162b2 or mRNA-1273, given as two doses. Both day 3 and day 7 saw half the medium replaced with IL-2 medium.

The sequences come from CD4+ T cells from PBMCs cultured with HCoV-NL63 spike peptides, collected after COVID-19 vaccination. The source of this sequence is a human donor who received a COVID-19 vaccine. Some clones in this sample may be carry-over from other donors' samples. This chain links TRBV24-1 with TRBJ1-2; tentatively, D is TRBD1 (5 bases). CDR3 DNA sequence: TGTGCCACCAGTGATCCGAGTAGGGGTGCAGAAGGCTACACCTTC. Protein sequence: CATSDPSRGAEGYTF.